Following are 9 T cell receptor beta chains from one sample sequenced in a study of blood T cell repertoires in COVID-19. Measured with immunoSEQ multiplex PCR; TCRdb has only the in-frame clones, and not every one. The table records roughly 230,000 clones, roughly four fifths of them present only once. The sequenced sample was peripheral blood. These receptors all stem from a woman aged 50 to 65 with acute or convalescent COVID-19.

This sequence joins TRBV10-3 and TRBJ1-6; 7 bases fit TRBD1. The germline V gene has CDR1 ENHRY and CDR2 SYGVKD. The CDR3 is 16 amino acids. V was clipped by 3 bases and J by 0 bases; unmatched bases: 2. The CDR3 region has the DNA TGTGCCATCAGTGACGGACAGGTCTCCTATAATTCACCCCTCCACTTT. Residues: CAISDGQVSYNSPLHF.

This clone was observed a single time. The J gene is TRBJ2-4, the V gene TRBV27; 8 bases agree with TRBD1. The V segment lost 4 bases and the J segment 0 bases; nucleotides outside the gene matches: 8. The germline gives CDR1 MNHEY, CDR2 SMNVEV (reference sequence). The CDR3 has 17 amino acids. CDR3 nucleotides: TGTGCCAGCAGTTCCCGAGGACAGGGAGAAGCCAAAAACATTCAGTACTTC. Amino acids: CASSSRGQGEAKNIQYF.

V is TRBV7-2 and J is TRBJ2-3; D is possibly TRBD2 (6 bases). V lost 4 bases to trimming and J lost 0 bases, with 23 bases between them. Looked up from germline, CDR1 is SGHTA and CDR2 is FQGNSA. The CDR3 is made up of 19 amino acids. As DNA, the CDR3 is TGTGCCAGCAGCTACCGGGTGTTAGCGGTCGGGACTAGCACAGATACGCAGTATTTT. Its protein is CASSYRVLAVGTSTDTQYF.

The V call is TRBV7-2, the J call TRBJ1-2, with TRBD1 identical over 9 bases. Unmatched junction bases numbered 5, after V lost 7 bases and J lost 5 bases. Germline V lookup: CDR1 SGHTA, CDR2 FQGNSA. This CDR3 is built from 13 residues. The CDR3 region has the DNA TGTGCCAGCACCCGACAGGGGGAGTATGGCTACACCTTC. It yields the protein CASTRQGEYGYTF.

This clone came up many times. The rearrangement links TRBV3-1 (or the pseudogene TRBV3-2) to TRBJ1-1, with D uncertain. Germline values: CDR1 LGHDT, CDR2 YNNKEL (reference sequence). V gave up 0 bases and J gave up 6 bases, with 11 bases separating them. CDR3 length: 14 amino acids. CDR3 nucleotides: TGTGCCAGCAGCCAAGAACGCCATAAGCCTGAAGCTTTCTTT. Translating gives CASSQERHKPEAFF.

The rearrangement links TRBV10-3 to TRBJ2-5, with unresolved D. V lost 2 bases and J 0 bases, leaving 7 bases between the germline ends. This CDR3 has 14 amino acids. The germline gives CDR1 ENHRY, CDR2 SYGVKD. CDR3 bases: TGTGCCATCAGTGAGAGAGAGTACCAAGAGACCCAGTACTTC. This encodes CAISEREYQETQYF.

This clone was seen ten or more times. The J gene is TRBJ1-6, the V gene TRBV28; D is perhaps TRBD1 (6 bases). The germline V gene encodes CDR1 MDHEN and CDR2 SYDVKM. The ends were cut back, 8 bases at V and 0 bases at J, with 14 bases in the middle. The CDR3 contains 16 residues. CDR3 protein: CASYPRGSSYNSPLHF. The CDR3 bases are TGTGCCAGCTACCCGAGGGGGAGCTCCTATAATTCACCCCTCCACTTT.

The chain has TRBV7-3 and TRBJ2-5, with a possible D match to TRBD2 (5 bases). The CDR3 totals 13 residues. The germline V gene has CDR1 SGHTA and CDR2 FQGTGA. V was cut by 2 bases and J by 5 bases, with 9 bases left in between. The CDR3 region is CASSLSRAETQYF. Here the CDR3 DNA reads TGTGCCAGCAGCTTATCGCGGGCGGAGACCCAGTACTTC.

The chain recombines TRBV12-3 or TRBV12-4 with TRBJ2-7; D is possibly TRBD1 (5 bases). The length of the CDR3 is 12 residues. V was pared by 1 base and J by 6 bases, with 7 bases between. As DNA, the CDR3 is TGTGCCAGCAGTTTAGGGCAGGGCGAGCAGTACTTC. Protein sequence: CASSLGQGEQYF.